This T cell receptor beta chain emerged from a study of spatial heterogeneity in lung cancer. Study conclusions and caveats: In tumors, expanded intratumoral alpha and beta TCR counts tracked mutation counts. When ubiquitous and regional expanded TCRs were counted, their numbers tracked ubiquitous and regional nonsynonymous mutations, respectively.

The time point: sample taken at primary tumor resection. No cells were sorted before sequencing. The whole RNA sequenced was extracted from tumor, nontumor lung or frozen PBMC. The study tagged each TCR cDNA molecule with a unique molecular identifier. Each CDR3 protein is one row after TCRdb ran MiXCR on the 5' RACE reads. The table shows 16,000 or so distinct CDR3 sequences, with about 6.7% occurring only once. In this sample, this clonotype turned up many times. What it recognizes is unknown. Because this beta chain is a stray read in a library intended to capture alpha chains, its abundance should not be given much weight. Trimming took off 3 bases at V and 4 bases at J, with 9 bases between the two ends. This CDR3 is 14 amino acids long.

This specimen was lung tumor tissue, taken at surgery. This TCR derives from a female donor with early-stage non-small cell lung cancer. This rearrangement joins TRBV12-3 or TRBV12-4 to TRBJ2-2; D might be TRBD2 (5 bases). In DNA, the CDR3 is TGTGCCAGCAGTTTGTCGGGGAGCACCGGGGAGCTGTTTTTT. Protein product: CASSLSGSTGELFF.